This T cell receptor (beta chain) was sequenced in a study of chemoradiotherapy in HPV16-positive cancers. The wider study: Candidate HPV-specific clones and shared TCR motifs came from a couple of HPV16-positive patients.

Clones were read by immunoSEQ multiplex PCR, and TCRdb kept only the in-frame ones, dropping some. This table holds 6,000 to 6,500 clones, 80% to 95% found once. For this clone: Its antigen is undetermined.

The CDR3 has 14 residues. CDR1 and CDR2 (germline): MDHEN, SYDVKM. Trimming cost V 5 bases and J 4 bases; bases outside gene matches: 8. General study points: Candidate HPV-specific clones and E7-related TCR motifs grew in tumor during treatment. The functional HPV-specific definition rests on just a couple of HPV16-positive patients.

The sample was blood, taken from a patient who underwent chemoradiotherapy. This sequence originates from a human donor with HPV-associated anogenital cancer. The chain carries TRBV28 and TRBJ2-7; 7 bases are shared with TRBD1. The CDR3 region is CASSLTGSTYEQYF. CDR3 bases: TGTGCCAGCAGTCTGACAGGGTCTACTTACGAGCAGTACTTC.